This entry lists 2 T cell receptor beta chains sequenced from one sample in a study of T cell responses to AZD1222 COVID-19 vaccine. Profiling relied on immunoSEQ multiplex PCR, and the TCRdb table lists in-frame clones only, not all of them. Here the sample spans some 150,000 clones, around nine tenths being singletons. The source was peripheral blood, collected 28 days after the second AZD1222 dose. The receptors shown here come from an adult who received the AZD1222 COVID-19 vaccine.

Comment on this clone: Other DNA sequences within the sample encode an identical CDR3. As DNA, the CDR3 is TGCGCCAGCAGCCTAGGTGTTGAAGCTTTCTTT. Residues: CASSLGVEAFF. This chain connects TRBV4-1 to TRBJ1-1; D is ambiguous. Germline V lookup: CDR1 MGHRA, CDR2 YSYEKL. The length of the CDR3 is 11 residues. V lost 4 bases and J lost 7, with 7 bases in between.

This rearrangement joins TRBV21-1 to TRBJ2-1; the D segment call TRBD2 is taken from the table without a DNA check. TRBV21-1 is an annotated pseudogene. This CDR3 spans 20 amino acids. The CDR3 loop is CASSNIPRLAGGRIRDEQFF. The CDR3 nucleotides are TGTGCCAGCAGCAACATCCCAAGACTAGCGGGGGGCCGGATAAGAGATGAGCAGTTCTTC.